One and the same sample provided the 15 T cell receptor beta chains below, sequenced in a study of control samples from healthy donors and cancer patients (dated by TCRdb to 2020 to 2021). The library was prepared using the immunoSEQ multiplex PCR assay. TCRdb limited this immuneACCESS table to in-frame rearrangements with V and J called. A share of clones is missing; checked studies link under half to unresolved V genes, and the rest is unexplained. The sample contains 400,000 to 500,000 clones, 80% to 95% of them found a single time. The top ten hold around 6.4% of the sample. The sequencing sample was made of PBMCs. All receptors come from a man aged 35-49 years with head and neck cancer.

The chain has TRBV6-2 or TRBV6-3 and TRBJ2-5; 8 bases fit TRBD1. This CDR3 comprises 15 residues. Germline values: CDR1 MNHEY, CDR2 SVGEGT. The V segment lost 6 bases and the J segment 2 bases; nucleotides outside the gene matches: 8. The CDR3 sequence: CASSRSRTGQETQYF. CDR3 nucleotides: TGTGCCAGCAGCCGATCTAGGACAGGGCAAGAGACCCAGTACTTC.

The rearrangement uses TRBV28 and TRBJ1-5; D ambiguous. V lost 5 bases to trimming and J lost 0 bases, with 8 bases between them. In germline, CDR1 is MDHEN, CDR2 SYDVKM. CDR3 length: 14 amino acids. The CDR3 loop reads CASSRHSSNQPQHF. In nucleotides, the CDR3 is TGTGCCAGCAGTAGGCACAGTAGCAATCAGCCCCAGCATTTT.

The genes are TRBV5-6 and TRBJ1-3, with no clear D. Germline V lookup: CDR1 SGHDT, CDR2 YYEEEE. V was trimmed by 4 bases and J by 1 base, leaving 15 bases between them. The CDR3 is 16 amino acids. CDR3 DNA: TGTGCCAGCAGCCCGGACCGACTTTGGTCTGGAAACACCATATATTTT. Translating it yields CASSPDRLWSGNTIYF.

The rearrangement links TRBV28 to TRBJ2-2, with D possibly matching TRBD2 (6 bases). The CDR3 has 18 amino acids. V lost 4 bases and J lost 1, with 19 bases in between. Germline CDR1 reads MDHEN; CDR2 reads SYDVKM. CDR3 in amino acids: CASSYPPAGRENTGELFF. CDR3 nucleotide sequence: TGTGCCAGCAGTTACCCCCCAGCGGGCCGTGAGAACACCGGGGAGCTGTTTTTT.

This chain links TRBV2 with TRBJ1-1, with D possibly being TRBD1 (5 bases). V was clipped by 8 bases and J by 1 base, with 11 bases between them. CDR3 length: 13 residues. The V gene's germline CDR1 is SNHLY and CDR2 FYNNEI. The CDR3 protein is CASSITGNTEAFF. In DNA, the CDR3 is TGTGCCAGCTCTATCACAGGGAACACTGAAGCTTTCTTT.

The chain recombines TRBV18 with TRBJ1-1; D is ambiguous. CDR3 length: 12 residues. Germline V gives CDR1 KGHSH, CDR2 LQKENI. V was shortened by 2 bases and J by 8 bases, with 9 bases between the two germline ends. Here the CDR3 reads CASSPSSREAFF. DNA for the CDR3: TGTGCCAGCTCACCATCGAGCCGCGAAGCTTTCTTT.

The V call is TRBV3-1 (or the pseudogene TRBV3-2), the J call TRBJ1-4, with TRBD1 as a possible D gene (5 bases). Germline CDR1 and CDR2: LGHDT and YNNKEL (reference sequence). V shed 3 bases and J shed 0 bases, with 11 bases lying between them. The CDR3 spans 16 residues. DNA for the CDR3: TGTGCCAGCAGCCAGCCGGGACGATCAACTAATGAAAAACTGTTTTTT. Protein product: CASSQPGRSTNEKLFF.

For the CDR3, the DNA is TGTGCCAGCAGCCGACAGCTGAACACCGGGGAGCTGTTTTTT. Protein sequence: CASSRQLNTGELFF. The V gene is TRBV11-3, the J gene TRBJ2-2, with a tentative D call TRBD1 (5 bases). CDR3 length: 14 residues. Trimming left V 5 bases short and J 1 base short, with 8 bases between. CDR1 is SGHNT and CDR2 is YENEEA in the germline V gene.

The chain is built from TRBV30 and TRBJ2-7; 7 nucleotides match TRBD2. CDR1 and CDR2 (germline): GTSNPN, SVGIG (reference sequence). There are 15 residues in the CDR3. With V trimmed by 1 base and J by 3 bases, 9 bases remained unmatched. CDR3 loop: CAWSDMTSPVYEQYF. CDR3 bases: TGTGCCTGGAGTGACATGACTAGCCCGGTCTACGAGCAGTACTTC.

This clone was seen just once. One end of the junction does not line up with germline, which may come from a read error. This sequence joins TRBV19 and TRBJ2-5, with D unresolved. Germline CDR1 LNHDA, CDR2 SQIVND (reference sequence). The CDR3 is 13 amino acids. The CDR3: CASSLELQETQYF. In DNA form, the CDR3 reads TGTGCCAGTAGTTTAGAGCTACAAGAGACCCAGTACTTC.

The rearrangement links TRBV5-1 to TRBJ1-1, with 7 bases aligning to TRBD1. V lost 4 bases, J lost 5 bases, and 5 bases stayed unmatched. Per the germline V gene, CDR1 is SGHRS and CDR2 is YFSETQ. This CDR3 has 13 residues. CDR3 nucleotides: TGCGCCAGCAGCCGACAGGGAACAACTGAAGCTTTCTTT. Protein sequence: CASSRQGTTEAFF.

This rearrangement joins TRBV18 to TRBJ2-1; the D is unclear. The CDR3 is made up of 14 amino acids. V lost 3 bases, J lost 8 bases, and 14 bases lay in between. Germline CDR1 KGHSH, CDR2 LQKENI. The CDR3 protein is CASSPSGVSDEQFF. In DNA form, the CDR3 reads TGTGCCAGCTCACCCAGTGGGGTCTCCGATGAGCAGTTCTTC.

This chain joins TRBV5-1 and TRBJ2-4; 14 bases map to TRBD2. Germline lookup yields CDR1 SGHRS and CDR2 YFSETQ. The CDR3 covers 21 residues. After removal of 2 bases from V and 3 bases from J, the junction contained 16 bases not matched to a gene. The CDR3, as DNA: TGCGCCAGCAGCTTTTCCCTTTCGACTAGCGGGAGGGCTGTTGTCAAAAACATTCAGTACTTC. This translates into CASSFSLSTSGRAVVKNIQYF.

CDR3 DNA: TGTGCCAGCAGCCAAGTGAAGGCCAACTCCTACGAGCAGTACTTC. This encodes CASSQVKANSYEQYF. The J gene is TRBJ2-7, the V gene TRBV4-2; D not certain. V shed 1 base and J shed 0 bases, with 10 bases lying between them. CDR1 is LGHNA and CDR2 is YNFKEQ in the germline V gene. The CDR3 is 15 residues long.

The chain couples TRBV12-3 or TRBV12-4 to TRBJ2-1, with 8 bases matching TRBD1. The CDR3 spans 13 residues. With 7 bases clipped from V and 8 bases from J, the junction kept 7 bases outside the gene matches. The CDR3, as DNA: TGTGCCAGCAACCGACTGACAGGGGATGAGCAGTTCTTC. The encoded protein is CASNRLTGDEQFF.